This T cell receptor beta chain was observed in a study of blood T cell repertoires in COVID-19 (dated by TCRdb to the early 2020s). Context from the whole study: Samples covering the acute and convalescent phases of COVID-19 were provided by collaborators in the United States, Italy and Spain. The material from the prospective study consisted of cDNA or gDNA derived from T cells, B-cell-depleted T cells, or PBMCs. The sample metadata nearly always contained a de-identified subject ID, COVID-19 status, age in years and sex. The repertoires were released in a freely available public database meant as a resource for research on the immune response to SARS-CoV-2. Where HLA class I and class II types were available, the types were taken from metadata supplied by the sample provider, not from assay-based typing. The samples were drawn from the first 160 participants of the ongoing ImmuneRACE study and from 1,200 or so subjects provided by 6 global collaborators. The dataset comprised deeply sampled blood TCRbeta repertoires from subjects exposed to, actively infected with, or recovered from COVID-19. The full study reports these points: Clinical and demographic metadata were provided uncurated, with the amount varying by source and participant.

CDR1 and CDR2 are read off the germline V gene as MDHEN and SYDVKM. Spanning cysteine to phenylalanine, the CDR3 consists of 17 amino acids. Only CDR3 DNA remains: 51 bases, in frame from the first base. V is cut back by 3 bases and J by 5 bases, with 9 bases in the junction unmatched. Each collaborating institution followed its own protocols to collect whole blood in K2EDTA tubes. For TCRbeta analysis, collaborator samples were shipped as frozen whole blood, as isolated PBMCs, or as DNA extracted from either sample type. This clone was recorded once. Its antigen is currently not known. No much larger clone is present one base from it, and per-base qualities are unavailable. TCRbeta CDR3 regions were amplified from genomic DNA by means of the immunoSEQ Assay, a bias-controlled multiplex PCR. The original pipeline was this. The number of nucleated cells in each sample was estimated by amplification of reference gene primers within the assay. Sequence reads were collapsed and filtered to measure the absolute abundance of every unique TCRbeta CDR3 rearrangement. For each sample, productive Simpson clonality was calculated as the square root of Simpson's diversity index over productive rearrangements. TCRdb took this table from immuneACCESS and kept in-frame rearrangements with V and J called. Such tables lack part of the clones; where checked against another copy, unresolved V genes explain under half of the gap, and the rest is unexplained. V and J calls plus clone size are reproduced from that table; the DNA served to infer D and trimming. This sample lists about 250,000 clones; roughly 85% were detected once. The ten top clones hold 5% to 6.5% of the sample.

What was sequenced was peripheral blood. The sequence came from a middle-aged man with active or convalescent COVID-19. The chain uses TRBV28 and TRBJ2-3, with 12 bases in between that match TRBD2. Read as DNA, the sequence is TGTGCCAGCAGTTTGCTAGCGGGAGGGTCGGCGCGAGATACGCAGTATTTT. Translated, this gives CASSLLAGGSARDTQYF.